The subject of this entry is one T cell receptor beta chain. Germline V lookup: CDR1 SEHNR, CDR2 FQNEAQ (reference sequence). Between the trimmed V and J ends, which lost 2 bases and 4 bases, there was a span of 11 bases. The CDR3 has 15 amino acids. This sample was taken from a study of cytotoxic CD8 clonotypes in ibrutinib-treated CLL. Using immunoSEQ multiplex PCR, the repertoire was profiled, and TCRdb retains in-frame clones only, with some absent. Of about 120,000 clones detected, 75% to 90% appear once; the ten largest clones hold roughly 1.9%. The V gene is TRBV7-9, the J gene TRBJ1-4; D gene ambiguous. The receptor comes from a human donor with chronic lymphocytic leukemia. Sequences were derived from PBMCs, sampled after 24 months of ibrutinib treatment. CDR3 residues: CASSLFGGINEKLFF. The CDR3 DNA reads TGTGCCAGCAGCTTATTTGGAGGGATTAATGAAAAACTGTTTTTT.